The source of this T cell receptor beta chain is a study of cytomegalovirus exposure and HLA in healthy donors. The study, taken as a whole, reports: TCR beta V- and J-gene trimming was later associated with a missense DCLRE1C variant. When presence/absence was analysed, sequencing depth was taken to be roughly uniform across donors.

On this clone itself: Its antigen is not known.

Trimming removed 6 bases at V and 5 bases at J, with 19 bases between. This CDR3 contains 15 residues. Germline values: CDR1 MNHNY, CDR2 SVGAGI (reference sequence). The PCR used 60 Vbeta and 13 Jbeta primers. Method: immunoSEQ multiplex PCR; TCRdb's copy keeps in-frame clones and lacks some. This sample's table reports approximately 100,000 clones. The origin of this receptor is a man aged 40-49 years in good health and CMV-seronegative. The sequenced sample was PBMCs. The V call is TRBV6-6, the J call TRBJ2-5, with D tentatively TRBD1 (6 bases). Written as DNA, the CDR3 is TGTGCCAGCAGATTGACCGAGGGGGTCCGGGAGACCCAGTACTTC. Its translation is CASRLTEGVRETQYF.